Described below is a single T cell receptor (beta chain) sequence and its context. The same CDR3 is also encoded by other DNA sequences in this sample. The sample belongs to a study of blood T cell repertoires in COVID-19. Looking at the study overall: Material from acute and convalescent COVID-19 was sourced from the United States, Italy and Spain. The cDNA or gDNA used as material had been derived from T cells, B-cell-depleted T cells, or PBMCs.

Original handling: Amplification of reference gene primers was used by the study to estimate nucleated cell counts. Assay: immunoSEQ multiplex PCR; the TCRdb copy retains only in-frame clones and omits some. The V and J calls and clone size come from that table; D and trimming were worked out from the DNA. The sample holds about 250,000 clones, around 87% seen once. Germline lookup yields CDR1 SEHNR and CDR2 FQNEAQ (reference sequence). The CDR3 totals 14 residues. Trimming removed 1 base at V and 5 bases at J, with 11 bases between. The chain combines TRBV7-9 with TRBJ1-2, with TRBD1 as a possible D gene (5 bases). What was sequenced was peripheral blood. This receptor was identified in a woman aged 55-70 years with COVID-19, enrolled during active disease. The CDR3 sequence is CASSLGQGGYGYTF. The CDR3 coding sequence is TGTGCCAGCAGCTTAGGGCAGGGAGGATATGGCTACACCTTC. Drawing the rest from reference TRBV7-9 and TRBJ1-2, the complete variable domain is DTGVSQNPRHKITKRGQNVTFRCDPISEHNRLYWYRQTLGQGPEFLTYFQNEAQLEKSRLLSDRFSAERPKGSFSTLEIQRTEQGDSAMYLCASSLGQGGYGYTFGSGTRLTVV.